This TCR beta chain was sequenced during a study of beta chain features in type 1 diabetes. Findings and caveats of the study: Significant though moderate, a shortening of TCRB CDR3s appeared in all four CD4+ subsets of Type 1 diabetes patients. The cDNA sequencing approach could over-represent high-TCR-expressing cells.

The authors reverse transcribed all of the isolated RNA, so sequencing captured expressed TCRB transcripts. Sequencing used immunoSEQ multiplex PCR; TCRdb keeps in-frame clones, though not all of them. The sample holds a few hundred thousand clones; about a sixth are singletons and the top ten take about 0.078%. From germline, CDR1 is GTSNPN and CDR2 SVGIG (reference sequence). V lost 7 bases and J lost 0, with 7 bases in between. The CDR3 runs 13 residues. Turning to this clone: Its target is not known.

The sequence was obtained from a man aged 25-45 years with type 1 diabetes. Sequencing was done on a sample of naive CD4+ T cells from blood. V usage is TRBV30 and J usage is TRBJ2-6; D gene ambiguous. The CDR3 DNA reads as TGTGCCTCCGATGGCTCTGGGGCCAACGTCCTGACTTTC. It yields the protein CASDGSGANVLTF.